Listed here are 8 T cell receptor beta chains from one sample, sequenced in a study of OX40 agonist ivuxolimab in advanced cancers. Sequencing used immunoSEQ multiplex PCR; TCRdb keeps in-frame clones, though not all of them. Of around 40,000 clones in the sample, 75% to 90% were seen once. This sample comprised CD4+ or CD8+ T cells sorted from blood, obtained in a trial of the OX40 agonist ivuxolimab. The receptors were gathered from an adult with an advanced solid tumor such as melanoma, head and neck, liver or kidney cancer.

J is TRBJ2-2 and V is TRBV27; weak D call: TRBD2 (6 bases). Trimming stripped 6 bases from V and 0 bases from J, with 11 bases between. This CDR3 comprises 15 residues. Germline values: CDR1 MNHEY, CDR2 SMNVEV (reference sequence). The CDR3 DNA is TGTGCCAGCAGCGGTCTAGCGCCGAACACCGGGGAGCTGTTTTTT. It codes for CASSGLAPNTGELFF.

The chain couples TRBV5-1 to TRBJ1-2; 10 nucleotides agree with TRBD1. This CDR3 spans 14 amino acids. V lost 3 bases and J lost 6; bases outside the gene matches: 5. Germline values: CDR1 SGHRS, CDR2 YFSETQ. The CDR3 coding sequence is TGCGCCAGCAGCTATGAGACAGGGGGCGATGGCTACACCTTC. Encoded protein: CASSYETGGDGYTF. Full variable domain (rest looked up from reference TRBV5-1 and TRBJ1-2): KAGVTQTPRYLIKTRGQQVTLSCSPISGHRSVSWYQQTPGQGLQFLFEYFSETQRNKGNFPGRFSGRQFSNSRSEMNVSTLELGDSALYLCASSYETGGDGYTFGSGTRLTVV.

The V gene is TRBV6-5, the J gene TRBJ2-7; D not resolved. This CDR3 comprises 12 residues. Germline V gene data show CDR1 as MNHEY and CDR2 as SVGAGI. V lost 6 bases to trimming and J lost 7 bases, with 13 bases between them. Written as DNA, the CDR3 is TGTGCCAGCAGCCCCGACCGTTTAGAGCAGTACTTC. This translates into CASSPDRLEQYF.

The chain combines TRBV13 with TRBJ2-1; perhaps TRBD2 as D (6 bases). The V end was cut by 7 bases, the J end by 6 bases, with 19 bases between. The CDR3 covers 15 residues. Germline values: CDR1 PRHDT, CDR2 FYEKMQ (reference sequence). The CDR3 spells CASTGGTSPSNEQFF. As DNA, the CDR3 is TGTGCCAGCACCGGTGGGACTTCCCCCTCCAATGAGCAGTTCTTC.

This sequence joins TRBV19 and TRBJ2-5, with D possibly matching TRBD2 (6 bases). Germline assignment: CDR1 LNHDA and CDR2 SQIVND (reference sequence). This CDR3 comprises 13 residues. Trimming shortened V by 8 bases and J by 5 bases, and 15 bases separated the two germline ends. The CDR3 loop reads CASGTGEVETQYF. The CDR3 DNA follows: TGTGCCAGTGGGACTGGTGAGGTGGAGACCCAGTACTTC.

The chain combines TRBV6-1 with TRBJ1-5; D gene uncertain. The CDR3 loop spans 15 amino acids. Per germline, CDR1 MNHNS and CDR2 SASEGT. V lost 3 bases to trimming and J lost 5 bases, with 14 bases between them. The CDR3 spells CASSEGYLGYQPQHF. The CDR3 bases are TGTGCCAGCAGTGAGGGATATCTGGGATATCAGCCCCAGCATTTT.

The chain uses TRBV5-1 and TRBJ1-2; 9 bases are a match to TRBD1. Trimming at V came to 4 bases and at J to 9 bases, leaving 4 bases not matched to a gene. Germline V gene lookup returns CDR1 SGHRS and CDR2 YFSETQ. There are 12 residues in the CDR3. The CDR3 here is CASSAGTGRYTF. In DNA form, the CDR3 reads TGCGCCAGCAGCGCCGGGACAGGGCGCTACACCTTC.

The chain links TRBV13 to TRBJ1-1, with a possible D match to TRBD1 (6 bases). This CDR3 region has 15 residues. Trimming removed 0 bases from V and 1 base from J, with 9 bases in between. Germline V lookup: CDR1 PRHDT, CDR2 FYEKMQ (reference sequence). CDR3 loop: CASSLGRGPNTEAFF. The CDR3 region has the DNA TGTGCCAGCAGCTTAGGACGGGGGCCGAACACTGAAGCTTTCTTT.